A single sample is the source of the 15 T cell receptor beta chains below, sequenced in a study of cytomegalovirus exposure and HLA in healthy donors (dated by TCRdb to 2016 to 2017). Libraries were built with the immunoSEQ multiplex PCR assay. A mixture of 60 forward primers for TCR Vbeta segments and 13 reverse primers for TCR Jbeta segments was used in the multiplex PCR. TCRdb re-hosts the immuneACCESS table, in-frame sequences only. Its copies lack some clones; in the studies checked, an unresolved V gene accounts for under half of them, and the cause for the rest is not known. The sample table records over 85,000 clones; 76% of these occur just once. The ten largest make up roughly an eighth of the sample. The specimen was PBMCs. These receptors all stem from a man aged 30-40 years in good health and CMV-seropositive.

This sequence joins TRBV4-1 and TRBJ2-3; 8 nucleotides match TRBD2. The CDR3 totals 19 residues. Germline CDR1 is MGHRA and CDR2 is YSYEKL. J was trimmed by 1 base and V by 4 bases; bases with no gene match: 16. This chain's CDR3 is CASSPGISGVRGGTDTQYF. The CDR3 DNA reads TGCGCCAGCAGCCCGGGGATTAGCGGGGTGAGAGGTGGCACAGATACGCAGTATTTT.

The chain combines TRBV6-1 with TRBJ2-1; 9 bases match TRBD2. This CDR3 region has 13 residues. The J segment lost 4 bases and the V segment lost 5 bases, leaving 0 bases of the junction unmatched. The germline CDR1 and CDR2 sequences are MNHNS and SASEGT. Here the CDR3 reads CASSLAGYNEQFF. In DNA form, the CDR3 reads TGTGCCAGCAGTCTAGCGGGGTACAATGAGCAGTTCTTC.

The V gene is TRBV7-2, the J gene TRBJ1-4; 7 positions agree with TRBD1. The CDR3 has 15 residues. Germline V gene sequence: CDR1 SGHTA, CDR2 FQGNSA. Trimming removed 5 bases from V and 3 bases from J; junction bases left unmatched: 6. The CDR3 region is CASSPQGVPNEKLFF. CDR3 sequence (DNA): TGTGCCAGCAGCCCCCAGGGGGTTCCTAATGAAAAACTGTTTTTT.

A word on this clone: One junction end does not reproduce the germline sequence, and a read error may be involved. The V call is TRBV5-6, the J call TRBJ2-1; 8 bases agree with TRBD2. Germline CDR1 reads SGHDT; CDR2 reads YYEEEE. The CDR3 totals 15 residues. In nucleotides, the CDR3 is TGTGCCAGCAGCTGGCTGGGGAGCGGGGGTTCCCAAGGTATCTTC. Translated: CASSWLGSGGSQGIF. The full variable domain, rest sourced from reference TRBV5-6 and TRBJ2-1, is DAGVTQSPTHLIKTRGQQVTLRCSPKSGHDTVSWYQQALGQGPQFIFQYYEEEERQRGNFPDRFSGHQFPNYSSELNVNALLLGDSALYLCASSWLGSGGSQGIFGPGTRLTVL.

This clone has a single count. The rearrangement uses TRBV7-9 and TRBJ2-2; the D gene is possibly TRBD2 (6 bases). Germline lookup yields CDR1 SEHNR and CDR2 FQNEAQ (reference sequence). The ends were cut back, 6 bases at V and 4 bases at J, with 12 bases in the middle. This CDR3 has 14 residues. The CDR3 here is CASSFGGPTGELFF. The CDR3 nucleotides are TGTGCCAGCAGTTTCGGGGGTCCCACCGGGGAGCTGTTTTTT. Looking up the rest from reference TRBV7-9 and TRBJ2-2 gives the full variable domain: DTGVSQNPRHKITKRGQNVTFRCDPISEHNRLYWYRQTLGQGPEFLTYFQNEAQLEKSRLLSDRFSAERPKGSFSTLEIQRTEQGDSAMYLCASSFGGPTGELFFGEGSRLTVL.

The chain has TRBV6-6 and TRBJ1-2; the D is unclear. This CDR3 contains 13 residues. Germline V gene data show CDR1 as MNHNY and CDR2 as SVGAGI (reference sequence). V lost 5 bases and J 1 base, leaving 8 bases between the germline ends. In DNA form, the CDR3 reads TGTGCCAGCAGTCCCGGCGGTAACTATGGCTACACCTTC. Amino acids: CASSPGGNYGYTF.

For this clone: Germline is not matched at one junction end, which may reflect a read error. Other DNA sequences of this sample code for an identical CDR3. The chain links TRBV16 to TRBJ1-5, with 10 bases lining up with TRBD1. Germline CDR1 and CDR2: KGHSY and FQNENV. The CDR3 totals 15 residues. The CDR3 DNA reads TGTGCCAGCAGTCAATCGGGGACAGGGGCCCAGCCCCAGCATTTT. Translating it yields CASSQSGTGAQPQHF. The full variable domain, in which reference TRBV16 and TRBJ1-5 provide the parts outside the CDR3, is GEEVAQTPKHLVRGEGQKAKLYCAPIKGHSYVFWYQQVLKNEFKFLISFQNENVFDETGMPKERFSAKCLPNSPCSLEIQATKLEDSAVYFCASSQSGTGAQPQHFGDGTRLSIL.

This clone was observed a few times. The chain recombines TRBV13 with TRBJ2-7, with D possibly TRBD2 on 5 matching bases. Germline loops: CDR1 PRHDT, CDR2 FYEKMQ (reference sequence). The CDR3 is 15 amino acids. V was cut by 0 bases and J by 0 bases, with 9 bases left in between. CDR3 sequence (DNA): TGTGCCAGCAGCTTAGGGGCGGGTGGCTCCTACGAGCAGTACTTC. This sequence encodes CASSLGAGGSYEQYF.

This clone was found a few times. The chain uses TRBV9 and TRBJ2-5, with D possibly TRBD2 on 6 matching bases. This CDR3 spans 14 amino acids. The germline V gene encodes CDR1 SGDLS and CDR2 YYNGEE. The germline V and J ends were trimmed by 0 bases and 5 bases, with 11 bases remaining between them. The DNA for the CDR3 is TGTGCCAGCAGCGTAGCCTTGGGAGGTGAGACCCAGTACTTC. Translated, it gives CASSVALGGETQYF.

The chain couples TRBV28 to TRBJ2-2, with 8 bases aligning to TRBD1. From germline, CDR1 is MDHEN and CDR2 SYDVKM. The CDR3 covers 15 residues. Trimming took 5 bases from V and 1 from J; bases not matched to a gene: 3. The CDR3 bases are TGTGCCAGCAGTACGGGGACAGGGAACACCGGGGAGCTGTTTTTT. This gives the protein CASSTGTGNTGELFF.

The V call is TRBV6-5, the J call TRBJ1-1; D not resolved. Germline values: CDR1 MNHEY, CDR2 SVGAGI. The V end was cut by 0 bases, the J end by 3 bases, with 8 bases between. The length of the CDR3 is 14 residues. The CDR3 nucleotides are TGTGCCAGCAGTTACTCGGCCGGGGACACTGAAGCTTTCTTT. Translation gives CASSYSAGDTEAFF.

This clone was seen only a few times. The V gene is TRBV4-2, the J gene TRBJ1-6; D call uncertain. Between the trimmed V and J ends, which lost 1 base and 7 bases, there was a span of 8 bases. The germline CDR1 and CDR2 sequences are LGHNA and YNFKEQ. This CDR3 has 14 residues. CDR3 DNA: TGTGCCAGCAGCCAAGCAGCCAGGAATTCACCCCTCCACTTT. This codes for CASSQAARNSPLHF.

The chain employs TRBV27 and TRBJ1-1; the match to TRBD1 covers 7 bases. V dropped 7 bases and J dropped 0; count of bases not matched to a gene: 5. The CDR3 covers 14 residues. CDR1 and CDR2 from the germline V gene are MNHEY and SMNVEV (reference sequence). CDR3 region: CASKTGQMNTEAFF. The DNA of the CDR3 is TGTGCCAGCAAAACGGGACAGATGAACACTGAAGCTTTCTTT.

This chain uses TRBV7-8 with TRBJ2-7, with D tentatively TRBD1 (5 bases). The CDR3 totals 13 residues. The germline CDR1 and CDR2 sequences are SGHVS and FQNEAQ. Trimming cost V 2 bases and J 6 bases, with 11 bases left between them. The CDR3 nucleotides read TGTGCCAGCAGCTTAAGGGGCCGCAGCGAGCAGTACTTC. This sequence encodes CASSLRGRSEQYF.

The rearrangement links TRBV5-1 to TRBJ2-2; TRBD1 matches at 8 bases. Germline trimming cut 7 bases from V and 4 bases from J; bases unmatched to any gene: 12. This CDR3 comprises 16 residues. The germline V gene encodes CDR1 SGHRS and CDR2 YFSETQ. This CDR3 reads CASGMVQGASTGELFF. CDR3 coding DNA: TGCGCCAGCGGTATGGTCCAGGGGGCGAGCACCGGGGAGCTGTTTTTT.